This TCR beta chain was sequenced for a study of T-cell reconstitution after alpha-beta-depleted transplantation in children. The sample holds many counts of this clonotype. Its antigen is currently unknown. Study-wide results and caveats: High day-60 TCRbeta diversity in some patients came from surviving recipient T cells and thymic progenitors. Expanded graft clones numbering several hundred reportedly gave rise to alpha-beta T cells about two months after transplant. T-cell numbers and diversity one year post-transplant derived largely from freshly generated T cells.

Unique molecular identifiers were built into the TCRbeta library. TCRdb passed the PCR reads through MiXCR, listing each CDR3 protein once. The profile shows some 200,000 distinct CDR3 sequences, roughly 6.3% of them singletons. Trimming took 5 bases from V and 5 from J, leaving 12 bases between them. Per germline, CDR1 SGHVS and CDR2 FNYEAQ. The CDR3 totals 13 residues. The sequence came from a girl less than two years old with combined immunodeficiency, due to receive a stem cell transplant. The source was PBMCs, collected before TCRalphabeta/CD19-depleted stem cell transplant. This sequence joins TRBV7-6 and TRBJ2-5; D is perhaps TRBD2 (6 bases). The CDR3 loop reads CASSLGLQETQYF. The DNA of the CDR3 is TGTGCCAGCAGCCTCGGACTACAGGAGACCCAGTACTTC. The variable domain in full, with the rest retrieved from reference TRBV7-6 and TRBJ2-5, is GAGVSQSPRYKVTKRGQDVALRCDPISGHVSLYWYRQALGQGPEFLTYFNYEAQQDKSGLPNDRFSAERPEGSISTLTIQRTEQRDSAMYRCASSLGLQETQYFGPGTRLLVL.